The rows below give T cell receptor beta chains drawn from one sample of a study of T cell responses to AZD1222 COVID-19 vaccine. The method was immunoSEQ multiplex PCR; TCRdb's version includes in-frame clones alone and lacks a portion of them. The repertoire holds 100,000 to 150,000 clones, with around nine tenths as singletons. Sequencing was performed on peripheral blood, taken 28 days after the second AZD1222 dose. These receptors were taken from an adult who received the AZD1222 COVID-19 vaccine. Each CDR3 is given with its conserved first and last residue. A D gene is named only where the DNA matches it firmly. A row's size may be missing; if present it is once, few, many or a size class.

CDR3nt: TGTGCCAGCAGCGTAGACATTCAGCCAGAGACCCAGTACTTC
CDR3aa: CASSVDIQPETQYF
abundance: NA
d_gene: NA
j_gene: TRBJ2-5
v_gene: TRBV9

CDR3nt: TGTGCCAGCAGCTTCGATCGGGCCAATCAGCCCCAGCATTTT
CDR3aa: CASSFDRANQPQHF
abundance: NA
d_gene: NA
j_gene: TRBJ1-5
v_gene: TRBV5-8

CDR3nt: TGTGCCAGCTCACCAGGGGCGGACTCCCGCTACACCTTC
CDR3aa: CASSPGADSRYTF
abundance: NA
d_gene: NA
j_gene: TRBJ1-2
v_gene: TRBV18

CDR3nt: TGTGCCAGCACCGAGGCCGGGACAGGGATTGAAAAACTGTTTTTT
CDR3aa: CASTEAGTGIEKLFF
abundance: NA
d_gene: TRBD1
j_gene: TRBJ1-4
v_gene: TRBV7-2

CDR3nt: TGTGCCAGCAGCTTGGGGTGGGACACTGAAGCTTTCTTT
CDR3aa: CASSLGWDTEAFF
abundance: NA
d_gene: NA
j_gene: TRBJ1-1
v_gene: TRBV5-6

CDR3nt: TGTGCCAGTAATTGGCAGGGGGGAAGCTCCTATAATTCACCCCTCCACTTT
CDR3aa: CASNWQGGSSYNSPLHF
abundance: once
d_gene: TRBD1
j_gene: TRBJ1-6
v_gene: TRBV19

CDR3nt: TGTGCCACCAGTGGCTGGACAGGGGGCGCCTACGAGCAGTACTTC
CDR3aa: CATSGWTGGAYEQYF
abundance: few
d_gene: TRBD1
j_gene: TRBJ2-7
v_gene: TRBV24-1

CDR3nt: TGCGCCATCCCAGCCGACCCGGGACAGGGGGCCTACGAGCAGTACTTC
CDR3aa: CAIPADPGQGAYEQYF
abundance: NA
d_gene: TRBD1
j_gene: TRBJ2-7
v_gene: TRBV5-1

CDR3nt: TGTGCCTGGGGCAGCAATAATTCACCCCTCCACTTT
CDR3aa: CAWGSNNSPLHF
abundance: NA
d_gene: NA
j_gene: TRBJ1-6
v_gene: TRBV30

CDR3nt: TGTGCCAGCAGCTTAGAGGGGCCCAACTACGAGCAGTACTTC
CDR3aa: CASSLEGPNYEQYF
abundance: NA
d_gene: NA
j_gene: TRBJ2-7
v_gene: TRBV7-9

CDR3nt: TGTGCCTGGAACCTAAACGGATGGGAGCAGTACTTC
CDR3aa: CAWNLNGWEQYF
abundance: NA
d_gene: NA
j_gene: TRBJ2-7
v_gene: TRBV30

CDR3nt: TGTGCCAGCAGCGTAGGCGCTAAAAACATTCAGTACTTC
CDR3aa: CASSVGAKNIQYF
abundance: NA
d_gene: NA
j_gene: TRBJ2-4
v_gene: TRBV9

CDR3nt: TGTGCCAGCAGCGTTTTACAGGGTACCGGGGAGCTGTTTTTT
CDR3aa: CASSVLQGTGELFF
abundance: NA
d_gene: NA
j_gene: TRBJ2-2
v_gene: TRBV9

CDR3nt: TGCGCCAGCAGCTTGACCGCGGGAACCGGGGAGCTGTTTTTT
CDR3aa: CASSLTAGTGELFF
abundance: NA
d_gene: NA
j_gene: TRBJ2-2
v_gene: TRBV5-1